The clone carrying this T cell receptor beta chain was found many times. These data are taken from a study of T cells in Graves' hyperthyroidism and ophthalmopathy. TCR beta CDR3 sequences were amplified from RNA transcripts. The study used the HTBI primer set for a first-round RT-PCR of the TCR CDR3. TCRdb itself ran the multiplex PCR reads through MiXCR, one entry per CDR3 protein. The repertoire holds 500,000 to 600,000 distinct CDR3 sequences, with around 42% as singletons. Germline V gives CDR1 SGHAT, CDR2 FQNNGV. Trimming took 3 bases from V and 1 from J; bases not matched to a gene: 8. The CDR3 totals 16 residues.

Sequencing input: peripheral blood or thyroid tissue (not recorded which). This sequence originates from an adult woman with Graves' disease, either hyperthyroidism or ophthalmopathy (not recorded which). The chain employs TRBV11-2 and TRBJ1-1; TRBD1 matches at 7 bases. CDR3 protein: CASSFEDRIGNTEAFF. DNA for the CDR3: TGTGCCAGCAGCTTCGAGGACAGGATCGGGAACACTGAAGCTTTCTTT.